This TCR beta chain stems from a study of response to subunit inactivated influenza vaccine (dated by TCRdb to between 2018 and 2020). Regarding the complete study: The study used deep quantitative T cell receptor repertoire profiling to track responses to a trivalent subunit inactivated influenza vaccine. What the work shows at the level of the full study, not this receptor alone: The authors proposed that each seasonal influenza vaccination may bring in only a limited number of new T cells.

The receptor library was made with RT-PCR. The sample was run on an Illumina HiSeq 2500. TCRdb handled the public reads itself, with Q25 trimming in fastp and clone calling in MiXCR, and kept productive beta chains. Identical CDR3 protein sequences are pooled into one entry, listed with their most common genes and DNA. Recorded for this sample are 400,000 to 650,000 distinct CDR3 sequences; approximately 7.8% of them occurred a single time. Clones ranked in the top ten supply 13% of the sample. This clonotype was counted only a few times. Which antigen it targets is not known. No base qualities exist here, and no much larger clone lies one base off it. There are 15 amino acids in the CDR3, from cysteine to phenylalanine inclusive. Left in the record is the CDR3 DNA by itself, 45 bases read in frame from the first base. V and J are trimmed by 2 bases and 5 bases, and the gene matches miss 6 bases of the junction. The germline V gene encodes CDR1 SGHTA and CDR2 FQGNSA.

The chain was built from TRBV7-2 and TRBJ2-5; 9 of the junction bases match TRBD1. The clonotype was recovered from a man aged 45 to 75 who received an inactivated influenza vaccine. Donor details come from another sample of the same person, matched by shared clones. Sample: PBMCs from blood, taken around 2 years after vaccination. The nucleotides are TGTGCCAGCAGCTTATCACAGGGGGCCTGGGAGACCCAGTACTTC. It is translated as CASSLSQGAWETQYF.